This T cell receptor (beta chain) came from a study of Ad26.COV2.S vaccination and SARS-CoV-2 variants. For the study at large: Donor was assigned to the Ad26.COV2.S arm of trial COV1001.

Treatment specified: approximately 18 received Ad26.COV2.S at low or high dose, single or two shots; about 5 received placebo; per-sample allocation not given. Samples came from day 63 after the first vaccine or placebo injection. This person who donated was an adult of 18-55 years in Boston. Measured with immunoSEQ multiplex PCR; TCRdb has only the in-frame clones, and not every one. Seen here are 430,000 or so clones, roughly 90% observed once, and the top ten hold 10% to 15%. The source material was peripheral blood, sampled in a trial of Ad26.COV2.S vaccine versus placebo. This clonotype was obtained from a person aged 18-65 years who received the Ad26.COV2.S COVID-19 vaccine or a placebo.

The CDR3 sequence: CASSVAQRPNNEQFF. For the CDR3, the DNA is TGTGCCAGCAGCGTAGCCCAGCGGCCCAACAATGAGCAGTTCTTC. The gene calls are TRBV9 and TRBJ2-1; D perhaps matches TRBD2 (5 bases). The V end lost 0 bases, the J end lost 5 bases, and 12 bases lay between the germline ends. The V gene's germline CDR1 is SGDLS and CDR2 YYNGEE. The CDR3 runs 15 residues. Drawing the rest from reference TRBV9 and TRBJ2-1, the complete variable domain is DSGVTQTPKHLITATGQRVTLRCSPRSGDLSVYWYQQSLDQGLQFLIQYYNGEERAKGNILERFSAQQFPDLHSELNLSSLELGDSALYFCASSVAQRPNNEQFFGPGTRLTVL.